The TCR beta chain described here comes from a study of Graves' ophthalmopathy and Graves' hyperthyroidism (dated by TCRdb to the late 2010s). Looking at the study overall: A patient counted as having stable hyperthyroidism if there was no progression to ophthalmopathy within 18 months of follow-up. To explore V-J signatures that separate ophthalmopathy from hyperthyroidism, a discovery set of about a hundred patients was enrolled, consisting of under 50 with ophthalmopathy and some 59 with stable hyperthyroidism. Once sampling was done, hyperthyroidism patients were given methimazole at a starting dose of 30 mg daily, while ophthalmopathy patients were given high-dose intravenous methylprednisolone. TCR beta repertoire signatures were used to distinguish Graves' ophthalmopathy from Graves' hyperthyroidism and to predict progression to ophthalmopathy. The independent validation cohort included some 19 hyperthyroidism patients plus 17 patients who later progressed from hyperthyroidism to ophthalmopathy. In more than five hyperthyroidism patients, T-cell repertoires of thyroid tissue and blood were compared. In total, 135 blood samples were TCR-sequenced: approximately 40 ophthalmopathy, over 70 hyperthyroidism and about 17 hyperthyroidism-to-ophthalmopathy patients. The research as a whole found: Sample size was not statistically predetermined, and group allocation was not concealed from the investigators. In validation, the model predicted ophthalmopathy progression with 55% to 71% sensitivity and roughly 72% specificity; 12 predicted patients were CT-confirmed with GO in a median of about 6.1 months. The 13-signature model separated ophthalmopathy from stable hyperthyroidism with approximately 85% sensitivity and about 84% specificity in cross-validation, and 80%/75% in the test set. Most expanded thyroid clonotypes with a frequency above 0.001 also appeared in blood, which suggests that blood repertoires may reflect the immune response in the thyroid.

Hyperthyroidism patients were newly diagnosed, with disease duration under 2 months, and aged 18 to 65 years. Patients with other autoimmune diseases, uncontrolled infections, pregnancy or lactation were excluded. Clinical symptoms, serum thyroxine, TRAb, thyroid ultrasound and orbital computed tomography formed the basis of the diagnosis. Total RNA was extracted with Trizol reagent and quality-checked on an Agilent 2100 Bioanalyzer. Turning to this clonotype: Its antigen is currently not known. No base quality information exists; no much larger clone differs at one position.

For repertoire sequencing, the TCR beta CDR3 regions were amplified from RNA transcripts. A first-round RT-PCR used HTBI primers with the Qiagen OneStep RT-PCR kit, followed by a second-round multiplex PCR, size selection and purification. Sequencing of the libraries was carried out on an Illumina HiSeq2000 in paired-end mode with 100 bp reads. The paper's data handling went like this. Reads were processed with SOAPnuke, discarding reads with adapters, uncalled bases, mean Phred below 15, or no exact constant-primer or identifier match. COPE v1.2.5 was used to merge high-quality paired reads. Each unique nucleotide sequence was defined as a clonotype, and clonotypes were aligned to IMGT TRB V, D and J references with MiTCR v1.1. Only V-J combinations with frequency above 0.0001 were analysed, covering approximately 99% of repertoires. For each V-J combination, a TCR clonal expansion and chaos score was defined as the ratio of F50 clonal expansion to chaos observed in the TCRdist matrix. Welch's t-statistics and random forest were used to reduce the features to roughly 14 V-J combinations, which were then used as input to a naive Bayes classifier. The similarity between thyroid and blood repertoires was quantified using the Morisita-Horn index. TCRdb redid the processing of the public reads, applying fastp at Q25 and MiXCR, and retained in-frame beta chains. Entries are consolidated by CDR3 protein sequence, retaining the most common genes and DNA. It is TCRdb's table, rather than the study itself, that gives the V and J calls and clone size. The sample has around 1.1 million distinct CDR3 sequences on record, around a third of them singletons. The top ten hold 8.5% to 14% of the sample.

From a lookup of the germline V gene, CDR1 and CDR2 are SGHTA and FQGNSA. The CDR3 starts with the cysteine, ends with the phenylalanine, and has 13 residues. Here the CDR3 DNA is all that survives: 39 bases in frame from base 1. At the junction V is shortened by 5 bases and J by 6 bases, with 14 bases in between. The receptor chain draws on TRBV7-2 and TRBJ2-7, with TRBD1 as a weak D call on 5 bases. The sequencing sample was made of peripheral blood or thyroid tissue (not recorded which). This TCR was recovered from an adult man with Graves' hyperthyroidism. The CDR3 region: CASSRNRLGEQYF. The DNA sequence is given as TGTGCCAGCAGCCGAAACAGGCTGGGCGAGCAGTACTTC.